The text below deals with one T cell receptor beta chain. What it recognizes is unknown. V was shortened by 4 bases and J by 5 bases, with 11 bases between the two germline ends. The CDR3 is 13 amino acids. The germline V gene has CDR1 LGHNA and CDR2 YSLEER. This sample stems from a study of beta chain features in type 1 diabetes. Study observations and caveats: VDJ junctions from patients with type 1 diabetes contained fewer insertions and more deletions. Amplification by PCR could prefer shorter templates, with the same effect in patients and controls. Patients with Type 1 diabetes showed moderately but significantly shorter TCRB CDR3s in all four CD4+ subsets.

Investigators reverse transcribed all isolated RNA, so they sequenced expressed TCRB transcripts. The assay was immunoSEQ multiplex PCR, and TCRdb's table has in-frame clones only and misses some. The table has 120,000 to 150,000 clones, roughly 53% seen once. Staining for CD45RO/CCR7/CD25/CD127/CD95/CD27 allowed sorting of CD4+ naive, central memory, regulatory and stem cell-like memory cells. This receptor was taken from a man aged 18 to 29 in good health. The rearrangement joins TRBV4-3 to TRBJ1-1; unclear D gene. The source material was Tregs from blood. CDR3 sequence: CASSLRAETEAFF. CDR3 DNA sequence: TGCGCCAGCAGCCTGAGGGCAGAGACTGAAGCTTTCTTT.